Below, one T cell receptor (beta chain) is given with its context. The sample comes from a study of blood T cells in healthy people across ages. Alongside a J-beta primer mix, a sample-barcoded 5' primer served in a second PCR lasting roughly 7 to 12 cycles. A tag from a template-switch adaptor with 12 random nucleotides marked each cDNA molecule. TCRdb called the 5' RACE reads again in MiXCR, with one record for every CDR3 protein. Among some 850,000 distinct CDR3 sequences listed, roughly 24% were seen once. Trimming left V 0 bases short and J 6 bases short, with 14 bases between. Germline V lookup: CDR1 MNHEY, CDR2 SVGAGI. This CDR3 spans 16 amino acids. These data also featured in a second study, about T cells of mothers and their children. This second report adds: Samples came from a few healthy Caucasian mothers and their six children.

This chain joins TRBV6-5 and TRBJ2-2; D ambiguous. The sequence came from a boy aged 5 to 17 in good health. The sequencing input was blood. CDR3 region: CASSYSQTPRAGELFF. The CDR3 DNA reads as TGTGCCAGCAGTTACTCACAGACCCCTCGTGCCGGGGAGCTGTTTTTT.